The 2 T cell receptor beta chains reported below all come from one sample, sequenced in a study of CD8 T cells in Susac syndrome. RNA in amounts of roughly 0.5 to 1 ug was reverse transcribed with random hexamers. TCRdb processed the immunoSEQ multiplex PCR reads anew with MiXCR; each CDR3 protein has one entry. The sample shows under 90,000 distinct CDR3 sequences, roughly 94% of them seen only once. Sequenced material: CD8+ T cells from PBMCs. The receptor source for this set is a human donor with Susac syndrome.

The gene calls are TRBV11-1 and TRBJ2-1, with D tentatively TRBD2 (6 bases). The CDR3 totals 17 residues. The V end lost 0 bases, the J end lost 2 bases, and 14 bases lay between the germline ends. Per the germline V gene, CDR1 is SGHAT and CDR2 is FQDESV (reference sequence). This chain's CDR3 is CASSLARGGTPYNEQFF. DNA for the CDR3: TGTGCCAGCAGCTTAGCGCGTGGCGGGACCCCCTACAATGAGCAGTTCTTC.

This clonotype was picked up one time. CDR3: CACCKHYEQYF. Written as DNA, the CDR3 is TGTGCCTGTTGTAAGCACTACGAGCAGTACTTC. The V and J genes are TRBV30 and TRBJ2-7; D is ambiguous. The V end lost 6 bases, the J end lost 3 bases, and 9 bases lay between the germline ends. The germline gives CDR1 GTSNPN, CDR2 SVGIG (reference sequence). The CDR3 sequence is 11 residues long. Based on the CDR3 plus reference TRBV30 and TRBJ2-7, the full variable domain is SQTIHQWPATLVQPVGSPLSLECTVEGTSNPNLYWYRQAAGRGLQLLFYSVGIGQISSEVPQNLSASRPQDRQFILSSKKLLLSDSGFYLCACCKHYEQYFGPGTRLTVT.